These 11 T cell receptor beta chains share one sample of origin, sequenced in a study of graft-versus-host responses after intestinal transplantation. These receptors have no identified antigens. The method was immunoSEQ multiplex PCR; TCRdb's version includes in-frame clones alone and lacks a portion of them. The table lists around 90,000 clones, roughly 92% of them singletons. Here the sequenced sample was unstimulated CD4+ T cells sorted from spleen or lymph node cells, taken before intestinal transplant. These receptors all come from a human donor who received an intestinal transplant.

The rearrangement joins TRBV15 to TRBJ1-6; D not resolved. This CDR3 spans 16 amino acids. In germline, CDR1 is LNHNV, CDR2 YYDKDF (reference sequence). With 3 bases removed from V and 0 bases from J, the gap between germline ends came to 9 bases. The CDR3 DNA is TGTGCCACCAGCAGGAGGCAGAGCTCCTATAATTCACCCCTCCACTTT. This codes for CATSRRQSSYNSPLHF.

This rearrangement joins TRBV6-1 to TRBJ1-1, with TRBD1 as a possible D gene (6 bases). V lost 7 bases to trimming and J lost 4 bases, with 13 bases between them. The length of the CDR3 is 13 residues. Germline CDR1 MNHNS, CDR2 SASEGT. This CDR3 is CASNRVGTTEAFF. The CDR3 bases are TGTGCCAGCAACAGGGTTGGGACCACTGAAGCTTTCTTT.

This sequence joins TRBV2 and TRBJ2-3; 7 bases agree with TRBD2. Germline CDR1 SNHLY, CDR2 FYNNEI. The J segment lost 0 bases and the V segment lost 11 bases, leaving 11 bases of the junction unmatched. The CDR3 runs 15 residues. For the CDR3, the DNA is TGTGCCGGTACGGGTCCTAGCGGTAGCACAGATACGCAGTATTTT. It specifies CAGTGPSGSTDTQYF.

The chain uses TRBV7-9 and TRBJ2-3; TRBD2 agrees at 9 bases. Trimming took 5 bases from V and 2 from J; bases not matched to a gene: 14. The CDR3 runs 18 residues. CDR1 is SEHNR and CDR2 is FQNEAQ in the germline V gene (reference sequence). In DNA, the CDR3 is TGTGCCAGCAGCCCGGGACATATAGCGGGAGTTTTCACAGATACGCAGTATTTT. Translating it yields CASSPGHIAGVFTDTQYF.

The chain links TRBV2 to TRBJ1-5, with D unclear. Germline lookup yields CDR1 SNHLY and CDR2 FYNNEI. Trimming took off 4 bases at V and 0 bases at J, with 10 bases between the two ends. The CDR3 has 15 amino acids. For the CDR3, the DNA is TGTGCCAGCAGTGTGGGATTCGCTAGCAATCAGCCCCAGCATTTT. Residues: CASSVGFASNQPQHF.

The V call is TRBV6-5, the J call TRBJ1-1; a weak D match, TRBD1 (5 bases). The CDR3 spans 16 residues. Germline V gives CDR1 MNHEY, CDR2 SVGAGI. Trimming pared 6 bases from V and 0 bases from J, leaving 17 bases between. DNA for the CDR3: TGTGCCAGCAGCTACGACAGTACTGTAATGAACACTGAAGCTTTCTTT. Its translation: CASSYDSTVMNTEAFF.

The chain recombines TRBV6-1 with TRBJ1-2; D remains ambiguous. Trimming took off 6 bases at V and 0 bases at J, with 5 bases between the two ends. The CDR3 is 12 residues long. In germline, CDR1 is MNHNS, CDR2 SASEGT. The CDR3 DNA follows: TGTGCCAGCAGGCCAGCTAACTATGGCTACACCTTC. Translated, it gives CASRPANYGYTF.

This chain connects TRBV29-1 to TRBJ1-5; the match to TRBD1 covers 10 bases. J was trimmed by 2 bases and V by 6 bases; bases with no gene match: 4. The CDR3 sequence is 14 residues long. The V gene's germline CDR1 is SQVTM and CDR2 ANQGSEA. CDR3 bases: TGCAGCGTACAGACAGGGGGCGGCAATCAGCCCCAGCATTTT. Translating it yields CSVQTGGGNQPQHF.

The chain has TRBV11-2 and TRBJ1-1; TRBD1 matches 12 bases. V shed 5 bases, J shed 6 bases, and the junction held 13 bases outside the gene matches. CDR3 length equals 17 residues. Germline CDR1 SGHAT, CDR2 FQNNGV. The CDR3 protein is CASSLRPGQGAFAEAFF. CDR3 sequence (DNA): TGTGCCAGCAGCCTGCGGCCGGGACAGGGGGCTTTCGCTGAAGCTTTCTTT.

This rearrangement joins TRBV6-1 to TRBJ2-5; D is tentatively TRBD1 or TRBD2 (5 bases each). The CDR3 totals 13 residues. From germline, CDR1 is MNHNS and CDR2 SASEGT. Trimming stripped 11 bases from V and 2 bases from J, with 15 bases between. CDR3 DNA sequence: TGTGCCCACCGGGGCCAGAAGCAAGAGACCCAGTACTTC. Translated: CAHRGQKQETQYF.

CDR3 loop: CASRGQGGYSPLHF. DNA of the CDR3: TGCGCCAGCAGGGGGCAGGGGGGTTATTCACCCCTCCACTTT. The chain combines TRBV5-1 with TRBJ1-6; TRBD1 matches 7 bases. With 5 bases clipped from V and 8 bases from J, the junction kept 7 bases outside the gene matches. Germline CDR1 is SGHRS and CDR2 is YFSETQ. This CDR3 region has 14 residues.